Following are 9 T cell receptor beta chains from one sample sequenced in a study of blood T cell repertoires in COVID-19. Sequencing was performed with immunoSEQ multiplex PCR; in TCRdb, only in-frame clones are kept and a portion is missing. The data contain 70,000 or so clones, around 80% of them singletons. Sequences were obtained from peripheral blood. Every receptor here comes from an elderly woman with acute or convalescent COVID-19.

The sample holds a few counts of this clone. The V and J genes are TRBV19 and TRBJ1-5, with TRBD1 matching over 7 bases. Trimming at V came to 5 bases and at J to 4 bases, leaving 8 bases not matched to a gene. Germline V gene data show CDR1 as LNHDA and CDR2 as SQIVND (reference sequence). The CDR3 has 15 amino acids. CDR3 sequence (DNA): TGTGCCAGTAGTCCACCCGGGACAGCAAATCAGCCCCAGCATTTT. Amino acid sequence: CASSPPGTANQPQHF. Complete variable domain (other parts from reference TRBV19 and TRBJ1-5): DGGITQSPKYLFRKEGQNVTLSCEQNLNHDAMYWYRQDPGQGLRLIYYSQIVNDFQKGDIAEGYSVSREKKESFPLTVTSAQKNPTAFYLCASSPPGTANQPQHFGDGTRLSIL.

This chain links TRBV30 with TRBJ1-4; D perhaps matches TRBD1 (5 bases). Trimming cost V 4 bases and J 4 bases, with 10 bases left between them. The germline CDR1 and CDR2 sequences are GTSNPN and SVGIG (reference sequence). CDR3 length equals 13 residues. The CDR3 bases are TGTGCCTGGACCTGGGACTTTAATGAAAAACTGTTTTTT. The encoded protein is CAWTWDFNEKLFF. Using reference TRBV30 and TRBJ1-4 for the parts outside the CDR3, the full variable domain is SQTIHQWPATLVQPVGSPLSLECTVEGTSNPNLYWYRQAAGRGLQLLFYSVGIGQISSEVPQNLSASRPQDRQFILSSKKLLLSDSGFYLCAWTWDFNEKLFFGSGTQLSVL.

This rearrangement joins TRBV5-1 to TRBJ1-2; TRBD1 agrees at 7 bases. The J segment lost 8 bases and the V segment lost 0 bases, leaving 7 bases of the junction unmatched. Germline CDR1 and CDR2: SGHRS and YFSETQ. The CDR3 length is 14 residues. CDR3 nucleotides: TGCGCCAGCAGCTTGGAACAGGGGCCGAGCGGCTACACCTTC. This gives the protein CASSLEQGPSGYTF. The variable domain in full, with the rest retrieved from reference TRBV5-1 and TRBJ1-2, is KAGVTQTPRYLIKTRGQQVTLSCSPISGHRSVSWYQQTPGQGLQFLFEYFSETQRNKGNFPGRFSGRQFSNSRSEMNVSTLELGDSALYLCASSLEQGPSGYTFGSGTRLTVV.

This clone was picked up a small number of times. The CDR3 sequence: CSVEKQGILTDTQYF. As DNA, the CDR3 is TGCAGCGTGGAAAAACAGGGTATCTTGACAGATACGCAGTATTTT. The gene calls are TRBV29-1 and TRBJ2-3, with D perhaps TRBD1 (6 bases). CDR3 size: 15 residues. The germline CDR1 and CDR2 sequences are SQVTM and ANQGSEA. Between the trimmed V and J ends, which lost 6 bases and 3 bases, there was a span of 19 bases.

The chain recombines TRBV4-1 with TRBJ2-1, with a tentative D call TRBD1 (5 bases). CDR1 is MGHRA and CDR2 is YSYEKL in the germline V gene. This CDR3 has 15 amino acids. The V end was cut by 0 bases, the J end by 7 bases, with 13 bases between. CDR3 DNA sequence: TGCGCCAGCAGCCAAGACAGGGTATTCGGAAATGAGCAGTTCTTC. This encodes CASSQDRVFGNEQFF.

The chain uses TRBV5-1 and TRBJ2-7; 9 nucleotides agree with TRBD1. Germline values: CDR1 SGHRS, CDR2 YFSETQ. CDR3 length equals 15 residues. V was pared by 2 bases and J by 3 bases, with 6 bases of the junction left unmatched. CDR3 protein: CASSLTGGESYEQYF. The CDR3 DNA reads TGCGCCAGCAGCTTAACAGGGGGCGAAAGCTACGAGCAGTACTTC.

The genes are TRBV6-5 and TRBJ2-5, with a possible D match to TRBD2 (6 bases). There are 14 residues in the CDR3. V was trimmed by 11 bases and J by 1 base, leaving 17 bases between them. The germline V gene encodes CDR1 MNHEY and CDR2 SVGAGI. In nucleotides, the CDR3 is TGTGCCGGTTCCGGGAGATACCTCCAAGAGACCCAGTACTTC. Translated: CAGSGRYLQETQYF.

V gene TRBV5-4 combines with J gene TRBJ2-2; possible D gene TRBD1, 7 bases. This CDR3 contains 16 residues. Trimming removed 0 bases at V and 3 bases at J, with 12 bases between. Germline lookup yields CDR1 SGHNT and CDR2 YYREEE (reference sequence). The CDR3 sequence is CASSLGRGLDTGELFF. CDR3 DNA: TGTGCCAGCAGCTTGGGGAGGGGGCTCGACACCGGGGAGCTGTTTTTT. The variable domain in full, completed from reference TRBV5-4 and TRBJ2-2, reads ETGVTQSPTHLIKTRGQQVTLRCSSQSGHNTVSWYQQALGQGPQFIFQYYREEENGRGNFPPRFSGLQFPNYSSELNVNALELDDSALYLCASSLGRGLDTGELFFGEGSRLTVL.

The chain employs TRBV21-1 and TRBJ2-3; the table calls TRBD1, which could not be checked here. TRBV21-1 is noted as a pseudogene. The CDR3 covers 17 residues. Here the CDR3 reads CASSNLDRDTSTDTQYF. CDR3 in DNA: TGTGCCAGCAGCAACCTCGATCGAGACACTAGCACAGATACGCAGTATTTT.